This TCR beta chain appears in the sequencing data of a study of blood T cell repertoires in COVID-19. On the study more broadly: Both acute and convalescent COVID-19 samples were obtained from the United States, Italy and Spain. T cells, B-cell-depleted T cells, or PBMCs supplied cDNA or gDNA.

Losses at the gene ends were 0 bases for V and 5 bases for J; bases not matched to a gene: 2. CDR1 is SGHKS and CDR2 is YYEKEE in the germline V gene (reference sequence). The CDR3 length is 14 residues. This clone was seen once. Original handling: Reference gene primer amplification gave estimated nucleated cell counts. Profiled with immunoSEQ multiplex PCR; TCRdb holds only in-frame clones, not every one. D and trimming come from the DNA, and the V and J calls and clone size come from that table. This table has tens of thousands of clones, roughly four fifths appearing once. The sequence was obtained from a woman in her fifties or sixties with acute or convalescent COVID-19. This rearrangement joins TRBV5-5 to TRBJ2-4; TRBD1 agrees at 7 bases. Sample: peripheral blood. DNA for the CDR3: TGTGCCAGCAGCTTGGGGCAGGGGGAAAACATTCAGTACTTC. Its protein product is CASSLGQGENIQYF.